This TCR beta chain appears in the sequencing data of a study of blood T cell repertoires in COVID-19. About the research overall: From T cells, B-cell-depleted T cells, or PBMCs came the material, which was cDNA or gDNA.

Some clones are missing from TCRdb's copy, which holds only in-frame ones; the method was immunoSEQ multiplex PCR. Of about 500,000 clones detected, approximately 90% appear once; the ten largest clones hold 0.7%. CDR3 length equals 15 residues. Trimming pared 2 bases from V and 3 bases from J, leaving 14 bases between. Germline CDR1 SGHRS, CDR2 YFSETQ. The specimen was PBMCs or T cells enriched from blood (not recorded which). This clonotype was obtained from a young woman who had recovered from COVID-19. The chain combines TRBV5-1 with TRBJ2-5; the D gene is possibly TRBD2 (5 bases). CDR3 region: CASSLTGSNEETQYF. The CDR3 DNA follows: TGCGCCAGCAGCTTAACGGGGAGCAACGAAGAGACCCAGTACTTC.